The 17 T cell receptor beta chains below come from one sample, sequenced in a study of shared clonotypes between healthy human individuals. Data came from immunoSEQ multiplex PCR; TCRdb stores just in-frame clones and leaves some out. In the table there are more than 2 million clones, 90% to 95% of which are singletons. Source material: naive CD4+ T cells sorted from blood. Subset described: CD45RA+ positively selected. The receptor set was obtained from a man between 18 and 35 years old in good health.

The rearrangement uses TRBV7-9 and TRBJ2-1, with 8 bases that match TRBD1. The germline gives CDR1 SEHNR, CDR2 FQNEAQ (reference sequence). The CDR3 runs 14 residues. Trimming cost V 5 bases and J 2 bases; bases outside gene matches: 2. The chain's CDR3 is CASSLGQAYNEQFF. Here the CDR3 DNA reads TGTGCCAGCAGCCTGGGACAGGCCTACAATGAGCAGTTCTTC.

The chain recombines TRBV5-1 with TRBJ2-7; D tentatively reads TRBD1 or TRBD2 (7 bases each). The CDR3 has 14 residues. From germline, CDR1 is SGHRS and CDR2 YFSETQ. V lost 3 bases and J 5 bases, leaving 15 bases between the germline ends. CDR3 sequence reads: CASSSGQAGDEQYF. CDR3 DNA sequence: TGCGCCAGCAGCTCTGGACAGGCGGGGGACGAGCAGTACTTC.

The chain joins TRBV27 to TRBJ1-1, with D tentatively TRBD1 (6 bases). There are 15 residues in the CDR3. Trimming cost V 5 bases and J 9 bases, with 22 bases left between them. The germline gives CDR1 MNHEY, CDR2 SMNVEV (reference sequence). The chain's CDR3 is CASSPSRQDSYKAFF. As DNA, the CDR3 is TGTGCCAGCAGTCCCTCACGTCAGGACAGCTATAAAGCTTTCTTT.

The genes are TRBV30 and TRBJ2-5; 11 bases are a match to TRBD2. The J segment lost 4 bases and the V segment lost 7 bases, leaving 8 bases of the junction unmatched. Germline assignment: CDR1 GTSNPN and CDR2 SVGIG (reference sequence). The CDR3 is 14 amino acids. The CDR3 spells CASWIGLAGETQYF. The CDR3 DNA follows: TGTGCCTCATGGATAGGACTAGCGGGAGAGACCCAGTACTTC.

Turning to this clone: Within the sample, other DNA sequences also encode this same CDR3. The chain recombines TRBV6-5 with TRBJ1-1, with D perhaps TRBD1 (6 bases). CDR3 length equals 13 residues. The V gene lost 5 bases and the J gene lost 3 bases, with 10 bases spanning the gap. From germline, CDR1 is MNHEY and CDR2 SVGAGI. The CDR3 DNA reads as TGTGCCAGCAGTAGGTCAGGGGACACTGAAGCTTTCTTT. Translating gives CASSRSGDTEAFF.

CDR3 in amino acids: CASSPAGQLLMNTEAFF. The CDR3 DNA reads as TGTGCCAGCAGCCCCGCCGGACAATTACTAATGAACACTGAAGCTTTCTTT. This sequence joins TRBV11-3 and TRBJ1-1, with D tentatively TRBD1 (5 bases). CDR1 is SGHNT, CDR2 YENEEA, per germline. This CDR3 has 17 amino acids. Trimming removed 5 bases at V and 0 bases at J, with 19 bases between.

The rearrangement joins TRBV6-5 to TRBJ2-5; D assignment may be TRBD1 or TRBD2 (7 bases each). Germline V gene sequence: CDR1 MNHEY, CDR2 SVGAGI. Trimming removed 6 bases from V and 3 bases from J, with 14 bases in between. CDR3 length equals 14 residues. The CDR3 coding sequence is TGTGCCAGCAGCCGGGGGGACAGCAAAGAGACCCAGTACTTC. It specifies CASSRGDSKETQYF.

The chain has TRBV19 and TRBJ2-7, with 8 bases that match TRBD1. Losses at the gene ends were 7 bases for V and 3 bases for J; bases not matched to a gene: 5. This CDR3 has 13 amino acids. CDR1 and CDR2 (germline): LNHDA, SQIVND (reference sequence). CDR3 amino acids: CASTTGQGYEQYF. CDR3 DNA: TGTGCCAGTACTACCGGACAGGGCTACGAGCAGTACTTC.

The chain is built from TRBV10-2 and TRBJ1-5; TRBD1 aligns across 9 bases. The CDR3 totals 15 residues. Germline-derived CDR1 and CDR2 are WSHSY and SAAADI. Unmatched junction bases numbered 7, after V lost 6 bases and J lost 4 bases. The CDR3 region has the DNA TGCGCCAGCAGACCCTGGACAGGGGAGAATCAGCCCCAGCATTTT. Translating it yields CASRPWTGENQPQHF.

This clone occurred once. The gene calls are TRBV11-2 and TRBJ2-2, with TRBD2 identical over 7 bases. V was pared by 5 bases and J by 3 bases, with 6 bases of the junction left unmatched. Germline V gene data show CDR1 as SGHAT and CDR2 as FQNNGV. CDR3 length: 15 amino acids. DNA of the CDR3: TGTGCCAGCAGCCCACTAGCGTTAGACACCGGGGAGCTGTTTTTT. Its translation: CASSPLALDTGELFF. Full variable domain (remainder filled in from reference TRBV11-2 and TRBJ2-2): EAGVAQSPRYKIIEKRQSVAFWCNPISGHATLYWYQQILGQGPKLLIQFQNNGVVDDSQLPKDRFSAERLKGVDSTLKIQPAKLEDSAVYLCASSPLALDTGELFFGEGSRLTVL.

The rearrangement joins TRBV27 to TRBJ2-3, with TRBD2 as a possible D gene (5 bases). From germline, CDR1 is MNHEY and CDR2 SMNVEV (reference sequence). V was pared by 7 bases and J by 2 bases, with 13 bases between. This CDR3 is built from 14 residues. CDR3 DNA: TGTGCCAGCAAGCCGGCGGGCCTCACAGATACGCAGTATTTT. It is translated as CASKPAGLTDTQYF.

V is TRBV4-3 and J is TRBJ2-1, with 14 bases matching TRBD2. This CDR3 contains 16 residues. V dropped 3 bases and J dropped 7; count of bases not matched to a gene: 5. Germline lookup yields CDR1 LGHNA and CDR2 YSLEER. This CDR3 is CASSQLGLAGENEQFF. CDR3 coding DNA: TGCGCCAGCAGCCAGTTGGGACTAGCGGGAGAGAATGAGCAGTTCTTC.

Only one count was recorded for this clone. The chain joins TRBV11-2 to TRBJ2-5; D is unresolved. Germline CDR1 is SGHAT and CDR2 is FQNNGV. The CDR3 runs to 13 residues. V lost 2 bases and J lost 5, with 9 bases in between. CDR3 sequence: CASSLLIGETQYF. The CDR3 bases are TGTGCCAGCAGCTTACTAATCGGGGAGACCCAGTACTTC.

The V gene is TRBV7-8, the J gene TRBJ2-5; the D is unclear. The V end was cut by 1 base, the J end by 1 base, with 4 bases between. The CDR3 has 13 amino acids. Germline CDR1 SGHVS, CDR2 FQNEAQ. The CDR3 DNA reads as TGTGCCAGCAGCTTAGACAGCCAAGAGACCCAGTACTTC. Translating it yields CASSLDSQETQYF.

The genes are TRBV7-9 and TRBJ1-2; 8 bases map to TRBD1. V was pared by 4 bases and J by 0 bases, with 13 bases of the junction left unmatched. Germline V gene lookup returns CDR1 SEHNR and CDR2 FQNEAQ (reference sequence). This CDR3 has 18 residues. The CDR3 protein is CASSSPLSGTGANYGYTF. CDR3 DNA sequence: TGTGCCAGCAGCTCTCCCCTATCCGGGACAGGAGCTAACTATGGCTACACCTTC. Filled out from reference TRBV7-9 and TRBJ1-2, the complete variable domain reads DTGVSQNPRHKITKRGQNVTFRCDPISEHNRLYWYRQTLGQGPEFLTYFQNEAQLEKSRLLSDRFSAERPKGSFSTLEIQRTEQGDSAMYLCASSSPLSGTGANYGYTFGSGTRLTVV.

CDR3 DNA sequence: TGTGCCAGCAGCCTGATTACAGGGGGAGGCTATGGCTACACCTTC. Protein product: CASSLITGGGYGYTF. V usage is TRBV2 and J usage is TRBJ1-2; 8 bases are a match to TRBD1. The germline V gene has CDR1 SNHLY and CDR2 FYNNEI. V shed 6 bases and J 4 bases; nucleotides not matched to a gene: 10. The CDR3 sequence is 15 residues long.

This chain connects TRBV10-1 to TRBJ2-1; D possibly corresponds to TRBD1 (7 bases). The germline CDR1 and CDR2 sequences are WNHNN and SYGVQD (reference sequence). Trimming removed 4 bases at V and 0 bases at J, with 16 bases between. This CDR3 region has 17 residues. CDR3 sequence (DNA): TGCGCCAGCAGTGTTGGAGGGGGCCGTAGCTCCTACAATGAGCAGTTCTTC. Encoded protein: CASSVGGGRSSYNEQFF.